Listed below are T cell receptor beta chains from one sample, sequenced in a study of regulatory T cells in long-lasting Graves disease. TCRdb fed the multiplex PCR reads into MiXCR, producing one record per CDR3 protein. Counted here are about 500,000 distinct CDR3 sequences, 12% occurring once; the ten biggest clones make up 8% to 10%. These sequences were also reported in another study, on T cells in Graves' hyperthyroidism and ophthalmopathy.

The source material was peripheral blood mononuclear cells (PBMCs), sampled at new diagnosis, from a patient treated with antithyroid drugs. The receptor source for this set is a woman between 25 and 40 years old with Graves disease. The CDR3 runs from the conserved cysteine through the conserved F or W. Fields, in order: clone size, V gene, J gene, D gene, CDR3 protein, CDR3 DNA. D genes are given only for firm matches. Rows give clone size only sometimes, using once, few, many, or a class for an expanded clone.

abundance: many
v_gene: TRBV28
j_gene: TRBJ2-1
d_gene: TRBD2
CDR3aa: CASRIAGSLSEQFF
CDR3nt: TGTGCCAGCAGAATAGCGGGATCCCTTAGTGAGCAGTTCTTC

abundance: many
v_gene: TRBV27
j_gene: TRBJ2-1
d_gene: TRBD2
CDR3aa: CASSLSPSGSQSGKQFF
CDR3nt: TGTGCCAGCAGTTTATCCCCGAGCGGGAGTCAATCTGGGAAGCAGTTCTTC

abundance: few
v_gene: TRBV27
j_gene: TRBJ2-7
d_gene: TRBD1
CDR3aa: CASAIQGVNEQYF
CDR3nt: TGTGCCAGCGCTATTCAGGGGGTTAACGAGCAGTACTTC

abundance: few
v_gene: TRBV15
j_gene: TRBJ2-7
d_gene: .
CDR3aa: CATSRDEYEQYF
CDR3nt: TGTGCCACCAGCAGAGATGAGTACGAGCAGTACTTC

abundance: many
v_gene: TRBV3-1
j_gene: TRBJ1-1
d_gene: TRBD1
CDR3aa: CASRFGTGGRSTEAFF
CDR3nt: TGTGCCAGCAGATTCGGGACAGGGGGAAGGAGCACTGAAGCTTTCTTT

abundance: .
v_gene: TRBV6-1
j_gene: TRBJ2-3
d_gene: .
CDR3aa: CASRSSTDTQYF
CDR3nt: TGTGCCAGCCGGTCAAGCACAGATACGCAGTATTTT

abundance: many
v_gene: TRBV12-3/TRBV12-4
j_gene: TRBJ2-1
d_gene: TRBD2
CDR3aa: CASDYRLAGDNEQFF
CDR3nt: TGTGCCAGCGATTACAGGCTAGCGGGAGACAATGAGCAGTTCTTC

abundance: many
v_gene: TRBV11-2
j_gene: TRBJ2-7
d_gene: TRBD2
CDR3aa: CASGGGGLAIYEQYF
CDR3nt: TGTGCCAGCGGGGGAGGGGGACTAGCGATTTACGAGCAGTACTTC

abundance: many
v_gene: TRBV24-1
j_gene: TRBJ2-1
d_gene: .
CDR3aa: CATRDPVRNEQFF
CDR3nt: TGTGCCACCAGAGATCCAGTACGTAATGAGCAGTTCTTC

abundance: .
v_gene: TRBV20-1
j_gene: TRBJ2-3
d_gene: .
CDR3aa: CSAFTLTDTQYF
CDR3nt: TGCAGCGCCTTTACACTCACAGATACGCAGTATTTT

abundance: .
v_gene: TRBV10-2
j_gene: TRBJ1-1
d_gene: TRBD1
CDR3aa: CASTTTGGETEAFF
CDR3nt: TGCGCCAGCACCACGACAGGGGGCGAGACTGAAGCTTTCTTT

abundance: many
v_gene: TRBV5-1
j_gene: TRBJ1-6
d_gene: TRBD1
CDR3aa: CASSQEPGQDNSPLHF
CDR3nt: TGCGCCAGCAGCCAGGAACCGGGACAGGATAATTCACCCCTCCACTTT

abundance: .
v_gene: TRBV4-1
j_gene: TRBJ1-2
d_gene: .
CDR3aa: CASSQDYLGAYGYTF
CDR3nt: TGCGCCAGCAGCCAAGATTATTTGGGGGCCTATGGCTACACCTTC

abundance: .
v_gene: TRBV5-6
j_gene: TRBJ2-1
d_gene: .
CDR3aa: CASSLDLLGYNEQFF
CDR3nt: TGTGCCAGCAGCTTGGACCTACTGGGCTACAATGAGCAGTTCTTC

abundance: .
v_gene: TRBV5-1
j_gene: TRBJ1-2
d_gene: TRBD1
CDR3aa: CASSHGQGAGSYTF
CDR3nt: TGCGCCAGCAGTCATGGACAGGGGGCGGGGAGCTACACCTTC

abundance: .
v_gene: TRBV20-1
j_gene: TRBJ2-3
d_gene: TRBD2
CDR3aa: CSASRLAGVPDTQYF
CDR3nt: TGCAGTGCTAGTCGACTAGCGGGAGTGCCCGATACGCAGTATTTT

abundance: many
v_gene: TRBV2
j_gene: TRBJ2-1
d_gene: TRBD2
CDR3aa: CASSPERGPYNEQFF
CDR3nt: TGTGCCAGCAGTCCGGAGCGGGGACCCTACAATGAGCAGTTCTTC

abundance: .
v_gene: TRBV30
j_gene: TRBJ2-4
d_gene: TRBD1
CDR3aa: CASLINRGARDIQYF
CDR3nt: TGTGCCTCCCTGATCAACAGGGGGGCGCGGGACATTCAGTACTTC

abundance: many
v_gene: TRBV28
j_gene: TRBJ2-3
d_gene: .
CDR3aa: CASSLWAVITDTQYF
CDR3nt: TGTGCCAGCAGTTTATGGGCAGTTATCACAGATACGCAGTATTTT

abundance: once
v_gene: TRBV28
j_gene: TRBJ1-2
d_gene: .
CDR3aa: CASSLPAGAVYGYTF
CDR3nt: TGTGCCAGCAGTTTACCAGCAGGGGCGGTCTATGGCTACACCTTC

abundance: many
v_gene: TRBV11-2
j_gene: TRBJ2-7
d_gene: .
CDR3aa: CASSSGPSYEQYF
CDR3nt: TGTGCCAGCAGCTCCGGGCCCTCCTACGAGCAGTACTTC

abundance: few
v_gene: TRBV10-3
j_gene: TRBJ2-5
d_gene: TRBD2
CDR3aa: CAISDPSRLAGLQETQYF
CDR3nt: TGTGCCATCAGTGACCCCTCCCGACTAGCGGGACTGCAAGAGACCCAGTACTTC

abundance: .
v_gene: TRBV10-3
j_gene: TRBJ2-1
d_gene: TRBD2
CDR3aa: CAISDPSGRAFGEQFF
CDR3nt: TGTGCCATCAGTGACCCTAGCGGGAGGGCCTTCGGTGAGCAGTTCTTC

abundance: few
v_gene: TRBV12-3/TRBV12-4
j_gene: TRBJ2-4
d_gene: TRBD2
CDR3aa: CASTPTSGVNIQYF
CDR3nt: TGTGCCAGCACCCCGACTAGCGGGGTAAACATTCAGTACTTC

abundance: many
v_gene: TRBV19
j_gene: TRBJ1-2
d_gene: .
CDR3aa: CASSDDRYYDYTF
CDR3nt: TGTGCCAGTAGTGATGACAGGTACTATGACTACACCTTC

abundance: few
v_gene: TRBV24-1
j_gene: TRBJ2-7
d_gene: TRBD1
CDR3aa: CATSDSGGPRPYEQYF
CDR3nt: TGTGCCACCAGTGATTCAGGGGGCCCTCGTCCCTACGAGCAGTACTTC